The sequence of this TCR beta chain was determined in a study of blood T cell repertoires in COVID-19. Only one count was recorded for this clone. TCRdb's table, derived via immunoSEQ multiplex PCR, lists solely in-frame clones and lacks some. The sample carries 100,000 to 120,000 clones, roughly 87% recorded once. The length of the CDR3 is 15 residues. V gave up 0 bases and J gave up 2 bases, with 9 bases separating them. Germline V gene lookup returns CDR1 SGHRS and CDR2 YFSETQ. This receptor was taken from a human donor in a cohort sampled during active COVID-19. The chain joins TRBV5-1 to TRBJ1-5; possible D gene TRBD1, 6 bases. Sequencing used peripheral blood. The CDR3 loop is CASSLAAGGNQPQHF. CDR3 coding DNA: TGCGCCAGCAGCTTGGCCGCAGGGGGCAATCAGCCCCAGCATTTT.